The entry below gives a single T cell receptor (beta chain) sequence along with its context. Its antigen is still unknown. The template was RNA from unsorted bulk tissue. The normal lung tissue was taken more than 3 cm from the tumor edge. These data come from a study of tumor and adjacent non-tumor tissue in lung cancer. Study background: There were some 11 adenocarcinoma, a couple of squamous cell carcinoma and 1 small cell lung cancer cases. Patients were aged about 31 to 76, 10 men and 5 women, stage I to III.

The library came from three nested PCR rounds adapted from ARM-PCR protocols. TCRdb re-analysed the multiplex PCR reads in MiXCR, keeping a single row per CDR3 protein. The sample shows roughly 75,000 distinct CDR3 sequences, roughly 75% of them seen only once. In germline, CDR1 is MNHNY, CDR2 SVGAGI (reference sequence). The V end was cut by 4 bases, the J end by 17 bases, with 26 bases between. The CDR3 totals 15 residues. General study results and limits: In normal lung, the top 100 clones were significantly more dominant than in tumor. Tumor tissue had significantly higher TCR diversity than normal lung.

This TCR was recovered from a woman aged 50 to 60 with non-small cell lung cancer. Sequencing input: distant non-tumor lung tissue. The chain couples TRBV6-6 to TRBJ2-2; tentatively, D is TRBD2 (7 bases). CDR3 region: CASSSLAVNTGGLFF. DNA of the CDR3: TGTGCCAGCAGTTCGCTAGCGGTTAACACCGGGGGGCTCTTTTTT.